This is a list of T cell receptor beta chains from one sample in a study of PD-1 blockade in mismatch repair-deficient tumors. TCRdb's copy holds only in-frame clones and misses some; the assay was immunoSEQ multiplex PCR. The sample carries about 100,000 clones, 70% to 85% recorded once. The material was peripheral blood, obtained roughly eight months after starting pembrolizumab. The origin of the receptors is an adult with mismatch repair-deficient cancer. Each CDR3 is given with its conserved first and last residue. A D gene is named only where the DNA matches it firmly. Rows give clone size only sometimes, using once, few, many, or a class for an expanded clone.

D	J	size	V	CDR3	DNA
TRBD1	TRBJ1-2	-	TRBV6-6	CASSPAGGVYGYTF	TGTGCCAGCAGTCCCGCAGGGGGTGTCTATGGCTACACCTTC
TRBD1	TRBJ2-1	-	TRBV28	CASSLFLGTGGKNEQFF	TGTGCCAGCAGTTTATTTCTAGGGACAGGGGGCAAGAATGAGCAGTTCTTC
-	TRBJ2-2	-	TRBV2	CASSTGTTDTGELFF	TGTGCCAGCAGTACCGGGACGACAGACACCGGGGAGCTGTTTTTT
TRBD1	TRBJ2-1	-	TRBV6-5	CASSYSKQGFGEQFF	TGTGCCAGCAGTTACTCGAAACAGGGGTTTGGGGAGCAGTTCTTC
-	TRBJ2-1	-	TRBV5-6	CASIPRDKNNEQFF	TGTGCCAGCATCCCCCGGGACAAAAACAATGAGCAGTTCTTC
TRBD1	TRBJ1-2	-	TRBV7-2	CASSTTTGSMWSGYTF	TGTGCCAGCAGCACGACGACAGGGTCGATGTGGTCAGGCTACACCTTC
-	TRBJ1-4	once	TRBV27	CASSLPGRGEKLFF	TGTGCCAGCAGTTTACCCGGGCGGGGTGAAAAACTGTTTTTT
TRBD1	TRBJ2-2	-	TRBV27	CASGTGNTGELFF	TGTGCCAGCGGGACAGGGAACACCGGGGAGCTGTTTTTT
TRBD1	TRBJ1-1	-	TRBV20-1	CSAHLDRKAFF	TGCAGTGCTCATCTGGACAGGAAAGCTTTCTTT
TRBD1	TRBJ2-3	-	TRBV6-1	CASRQGSVSTDTQYF	TGTGCCAGCCGACAGGGATCGGTTAGCACAGATACGCAGTATTTT
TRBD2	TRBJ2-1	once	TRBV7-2	CASSLAEVGTTTFF	TGTGCCAGCAGCTTAGCGGAGGTCGGGACTACGACGTTCTTC
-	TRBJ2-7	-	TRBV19	CASSITFLYEQYF	TGTGCCAGTAGTATAACCTTCCTGTACGAGCAGTACTTC
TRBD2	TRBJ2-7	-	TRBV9	CASSPGGGSGSYEQYF	TGTGCCAGCAGCCCCGGCGGGGGTAGCGGGAGCTACGAGCAGTACTTC
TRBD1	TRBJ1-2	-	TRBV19	CASTDRTGGSYGYTF	TGTGCCAGTACCGACAGGACAGGAGGGTCCTATGGCTACACCTTC
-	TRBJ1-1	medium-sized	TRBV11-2	CASSSLGFF	TGTGCCAGCAGCTCCCTAGGTTTCTTT
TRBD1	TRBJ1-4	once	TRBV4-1	CASSQGRQGGPGEKLFF	TGCGCCAGCAGCCAAGGTCGACAGGGCGGCCCCGGTGAAAAACTGTTTTTT
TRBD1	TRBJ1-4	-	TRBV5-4	CASSLDRGEKLFF	TGTGCCAGCAGCTTGGACAGGGGTGAAAAACTGTTTTTT
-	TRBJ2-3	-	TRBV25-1	CASSDAGLDTDTQYF	TGTGCCAGCAGTGATGCAGGTTTAGACACAGATACGCAGTATTTT
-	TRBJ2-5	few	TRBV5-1	CASSLGPTGDQETQYF	TGCGCCAGCAGCTTGGGACCAACAGGAGATCAGGAGACCCAGTACTTC
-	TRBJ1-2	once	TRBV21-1	CASSEAAFNYGYTF	TGTGCCAGCAGCGAGGCAGCCTTTAACTATGGCTACACCTTC
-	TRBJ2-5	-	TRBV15	CATSSRDFQETQYF	TGTGCCACCAGCAGCCGGGACTTCCAAGAGACCCAGTACTTC
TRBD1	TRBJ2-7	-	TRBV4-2	CASSQGTGAEQYF	TGTGCCAGCAGCCAAGGCACAGGGGCAGAGCAGTACTTC
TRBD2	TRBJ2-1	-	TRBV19	CASSVGLAGNQFF	TGTGCCAGTAGTGTTGGACTAGCGGGAAATCAGTTCTTC
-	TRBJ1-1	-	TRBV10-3	CAISESQGTNTEAFF	TGTGCCATCAGTGAGTCGCAGGGAACGAACACTGAAGCTTTCTTT
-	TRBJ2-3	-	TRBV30	CAWRLEGGSGTQYF	TGTGCCTGGAGGTTAGAGGGAGGCTCTGGTACGCAGTATTTT
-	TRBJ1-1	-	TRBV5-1	CASSFGKDTEAFF	TGCGCCAGCAGCTTCGGAAAGGACACTGAAGCTTTCTTT